This record covers a single TCR beta chain. As yet, its antigen is unknown. The sample originates from a study of CD8+CD57+ T cells in acquired aplastic anemia. Turning to the study itself: Sorting CD4+ and CD8+ cells gave DNA averaging approximately 3 ug. Sequencing produced an average of roughly 10 million reads per healthy donor for CD4+ cells.

The study's findings and limits: Over 25 shared CD8+ CDR3s appeared highly expressed within patients' immunodominant clones. No significant difference in CD8+ Simpson's diversity was found between patients and controls.

CDR3 and TCR beta VDJ profiling relied on genomic DNA as the template. MiXCR, applied by TCRdb to the reads, yields one record per CDR3 protein. Of about 190,000 distinct CDR3 sequences in the sample, roughly 56% were seen once. The CDR3 spans 17 residues. Germline lookup yields CDR1 SGDLS and CDR2 YYNGEE. With 3 bases clipped from V and 3 bases from J, the junction kept 12 bases outside the gene matches. This chain uses TRBV9 with TRBJ1-1, with TRBD1 matching 9 bases. The clonotype originates from a human donor in good health, serving as a control. The sample taken for sequencing was sorted CD4+, CD8+, or CD8+CD57+ T cells (not recorded which) from PBMCs. This CDR3 reads CASSAGTGRAADTEAFF. The DNA of the CDR3 is TGTGCCAGCAGCGCGGGGACAGGGCGTGCAGCGGACACTGAAGCTTTCTTT.